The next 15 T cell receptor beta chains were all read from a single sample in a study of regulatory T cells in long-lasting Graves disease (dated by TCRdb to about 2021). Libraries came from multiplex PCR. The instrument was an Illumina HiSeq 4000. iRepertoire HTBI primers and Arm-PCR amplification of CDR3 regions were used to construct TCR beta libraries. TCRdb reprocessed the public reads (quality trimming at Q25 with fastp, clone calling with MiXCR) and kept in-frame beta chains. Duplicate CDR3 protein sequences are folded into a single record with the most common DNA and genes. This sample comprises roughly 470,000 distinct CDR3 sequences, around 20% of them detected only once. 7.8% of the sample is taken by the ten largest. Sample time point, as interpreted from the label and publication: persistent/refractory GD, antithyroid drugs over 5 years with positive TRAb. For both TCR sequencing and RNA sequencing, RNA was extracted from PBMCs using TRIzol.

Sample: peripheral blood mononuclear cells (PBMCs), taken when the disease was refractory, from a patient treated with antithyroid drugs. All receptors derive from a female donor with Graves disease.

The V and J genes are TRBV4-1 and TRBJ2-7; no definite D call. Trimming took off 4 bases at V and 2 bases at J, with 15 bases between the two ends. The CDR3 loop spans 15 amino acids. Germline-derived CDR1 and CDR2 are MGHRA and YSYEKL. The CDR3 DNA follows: TGCGCCAGCAGCCCCCGAACGTCAGCCGCCTACGAGCAGTACTTC. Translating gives CASSPRTSAAYEQYF.

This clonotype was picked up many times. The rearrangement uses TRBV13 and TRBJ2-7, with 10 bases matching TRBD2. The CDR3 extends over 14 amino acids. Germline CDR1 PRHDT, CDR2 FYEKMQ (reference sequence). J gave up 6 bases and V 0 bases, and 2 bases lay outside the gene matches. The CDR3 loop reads CASSLGSSGSEQYF. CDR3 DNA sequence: TGTGCCAGCAGCTTAGGCTCTAGCGGGAGCGAGCAGTACTTC.

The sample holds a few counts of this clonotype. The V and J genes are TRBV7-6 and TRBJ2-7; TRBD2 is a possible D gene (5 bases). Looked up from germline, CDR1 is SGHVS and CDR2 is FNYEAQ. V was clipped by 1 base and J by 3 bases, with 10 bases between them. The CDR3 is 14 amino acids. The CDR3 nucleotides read TGTGCCAGCAGCTTAGGTGGGGAGATCTACGAGCAGTACTTC. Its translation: CASSLGGEIYEQYF.

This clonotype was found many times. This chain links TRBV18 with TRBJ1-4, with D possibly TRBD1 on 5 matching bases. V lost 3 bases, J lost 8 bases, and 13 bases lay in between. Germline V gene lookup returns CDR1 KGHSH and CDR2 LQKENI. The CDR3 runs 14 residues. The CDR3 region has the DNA TGTGCCAGCTCACCCGGGACCGCCCCCGAAAAACTGTTTTTT. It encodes CASSPGTAPEKLFF.

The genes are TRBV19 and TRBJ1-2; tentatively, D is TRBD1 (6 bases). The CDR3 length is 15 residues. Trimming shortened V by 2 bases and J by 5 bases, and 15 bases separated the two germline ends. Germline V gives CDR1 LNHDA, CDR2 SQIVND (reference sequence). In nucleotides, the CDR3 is TGTGCCAGTAGTATATCTTCCGGGGGCGAATATGGCTACACCTTC. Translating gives CASSISSGGEYGYTF.

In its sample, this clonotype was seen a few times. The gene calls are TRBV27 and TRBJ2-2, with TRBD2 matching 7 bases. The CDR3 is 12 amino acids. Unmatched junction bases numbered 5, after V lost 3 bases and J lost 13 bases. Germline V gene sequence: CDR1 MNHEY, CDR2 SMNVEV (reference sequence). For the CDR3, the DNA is TGTGCCAGCAGTTTGGGCGGGAGTGCGCTGTTTTTT. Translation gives CASSLGGSALFF.

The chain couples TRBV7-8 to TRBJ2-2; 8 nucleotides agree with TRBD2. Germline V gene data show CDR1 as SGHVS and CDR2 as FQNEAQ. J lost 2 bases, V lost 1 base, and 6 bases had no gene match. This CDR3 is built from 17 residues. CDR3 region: CASSLDVLADNTGELFF. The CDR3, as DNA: TGTGCCAGCAGCTTAGACGTACTAGCGGATAACACCGGGGAGCTGTTTTTT.

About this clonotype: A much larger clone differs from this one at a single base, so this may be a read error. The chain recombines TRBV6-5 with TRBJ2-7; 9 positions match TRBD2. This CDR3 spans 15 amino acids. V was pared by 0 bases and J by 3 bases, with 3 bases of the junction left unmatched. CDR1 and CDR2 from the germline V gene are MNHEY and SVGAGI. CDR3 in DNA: TGTGCCAGCAGTTACTCCGGACTAGCGAGCTACGAGCAGTACTTC. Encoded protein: CASSYSGLASYEQYF.

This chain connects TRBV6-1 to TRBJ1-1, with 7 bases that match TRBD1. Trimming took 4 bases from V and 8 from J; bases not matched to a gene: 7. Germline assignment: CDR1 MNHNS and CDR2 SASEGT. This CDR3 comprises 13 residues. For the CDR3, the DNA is TGTGCCAGCAGTGCCGGGACAGAAGTCGAAGCTTTCTTT. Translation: CASSAGTEVEAFF.

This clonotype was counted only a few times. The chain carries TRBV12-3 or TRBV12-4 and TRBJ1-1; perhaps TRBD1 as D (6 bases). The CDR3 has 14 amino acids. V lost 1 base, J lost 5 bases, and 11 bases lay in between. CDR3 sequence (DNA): TGTGCCAGCAGTTTAGGGCCGGGGGCAACTGAAGCTTTCTTT. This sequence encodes CASSLGPGATEAFF.

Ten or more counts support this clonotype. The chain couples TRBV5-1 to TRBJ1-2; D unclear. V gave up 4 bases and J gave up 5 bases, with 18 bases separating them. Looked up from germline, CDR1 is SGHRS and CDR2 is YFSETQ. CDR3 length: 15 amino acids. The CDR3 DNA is TGCGCCAGCAGCCCCGATGGAGAGCCCAATTATGGCTACACCTTC. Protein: CASSPDGEPNYGYTF.

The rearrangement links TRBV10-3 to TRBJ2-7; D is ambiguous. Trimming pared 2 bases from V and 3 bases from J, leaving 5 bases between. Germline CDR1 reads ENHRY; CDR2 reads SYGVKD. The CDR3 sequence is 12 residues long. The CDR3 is CAISERFYEQYF. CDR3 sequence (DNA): TGTGCCATCAGTGAGAGGTTCTACGAGCAGTACTTC.

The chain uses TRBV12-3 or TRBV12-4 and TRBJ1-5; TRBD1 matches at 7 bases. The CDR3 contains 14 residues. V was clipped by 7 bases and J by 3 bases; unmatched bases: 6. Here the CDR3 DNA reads TGTGCCAGCACCCGAACAGGGGACAATCAGCCCCAGCATTTT. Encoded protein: CASTRTGDNQPQHF.

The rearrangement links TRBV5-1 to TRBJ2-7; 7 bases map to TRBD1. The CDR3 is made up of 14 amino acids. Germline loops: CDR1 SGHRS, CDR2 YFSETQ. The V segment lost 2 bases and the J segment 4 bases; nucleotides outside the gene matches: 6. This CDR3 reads CASSFTGTDYEQYF. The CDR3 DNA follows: TGCGCCAGCAGCTTCACCGGGACAGATTACGAGCAGTACTTC.

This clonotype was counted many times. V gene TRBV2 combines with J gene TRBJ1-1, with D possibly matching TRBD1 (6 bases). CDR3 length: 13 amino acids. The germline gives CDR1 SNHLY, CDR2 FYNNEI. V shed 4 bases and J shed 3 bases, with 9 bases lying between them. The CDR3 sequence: CASSVGQYTEAFF. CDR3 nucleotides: TGTGCCAGCAGTGTCGGACAGTACACTGAAGCTTTCTTT.